Below, 25 T cell receptor beta chains from the same sample are listed, as sequenced in a study of control samples from healthy donors and cancer patients. TCRdb keeps only in-frame clones here, not all; method: immunoSEQ multiplex PCR. The sample shows approximately 65,000 clones, roughly 89% of them seen only once. What was sequenced was PBMCs. These TCRs come from a man in his sixties with lung cancer.

The chain employs TRBV5-4 and TRBJ1-1, with unresolved D. The CDR3 length is 16 residues. Deletions cut 0 bases from V and 0 bases from J, with 12 bases between. Germline-derived CDR1 and CDR2 are SGHNT and YYREEE (reference sequence). CDR3 loop: CASSLAPKGLNTEAFF. The CDR3, as DNA: TGTGCCAGCAGCTTGGCTCCGAAGGGTCTGAACACTGAAGCTTTCTTT.

J is TRBJ1-5 and V is TRBV19; D is unresolved. Trimming pared 7 bases from V and 0 bases from J, leaving 16 bases between. Germline CDR1 and CDR2: LNHDA and SQIVND (reference sequence). The CDR3 contains 16 residues. The CDR3 nucleotides are TGTGCCAGTATAAGTTCAGGAAATCTTAGCAATCAGCCCCAGCATTTT. Protein: CASISSGNLSNQPQHF.

This clone has a handful of counts. The gene calls are TRBV7-9 and TRBJ1-1; possibly TRBD1 for D (5 bases). Germline V lookup: CDR1 SEHNR, CDR2 FQNEAQ (reference sequence). CDR3 length equals 17 residues. Trimming took 1 base from V and 0 from J, leaving 15 bases between them. Here the CDR3 DNA reads TGTGCCAGCAGCTTAGTTTCAGGGCCCCTTCTGAACACTGAAGCTTTCTTT. Protein sequence: CASSLVSGPLLNTEAFF.

V gene TRBV29-1 combines with J gene TRBJ2-7, with a possible D match to TRBD1 (6 bases). The CDR3 is made up of 16 amino acids. V lost 5 bases to trimming and J lost 2 bases, with 22 bases between them. CDR1 and CDR2 from the germline V gene are SQVTM and ANQGSEA. The CDR3 spells CSVKAFGTGRTYEQYF. CDR3 sequence (DNA): TGCAGCGTTAAGGCGTTCGGAACAGGGAGAACCTACGAGCAGTACTTC.

The rearrangement joins TRBV7-3 to TRBJ2-5; TRBD2 aligns across 7 bases. The trim removed 4 bases at V and 4 bases at J, leaving 3 bases unmatched. Germline V lookup: CDR1 SGHTA, CDR2 FQGTGA. The CDR3 contains 13 residues. The CDR3 reads CASSSRLAETQYF. As DNA, the CDR3 is TGTGCCAGCAGCTCACGACTAGCAGAGACCCAGTACTTC. The full variable domain, in which reference TRBV7-3 and TRBJ2-5 provide the parts outside the CDR3, is GAGVSQTPSNKVTEKGKYVELRCDPISGHTALYWYRQSLGQGPEFLIYFQGTGAADDSGLPNDRFFAVRPEGSVSTLKIQRTERGDSAVYLCASSSRLAETQYFGPGTRLLVL.

The V gene is TRBV29-1, the J gene TRBJ1-1, with TRBD1 as a possible D gene (6 bases). CDR1 SQVTM and CDR2 ANQGSEA come from the germline V gene. The V gene lost 2 bases and the J gene lost 3 bases, with 10 bases spanning the gap. The CDR3 is 13 amino acids. The CDR3 bases are TGCAGCGTTGAACAGGGGATGGACACTGAAGCTTTCTTT. It codes for CSVEQGMDTEAFF.

CDR3 region: CASTSDNYNEQFF. The CDR3 nucleotides read TGTGCCAGCACTTCCGACAATTACAATGAGCAGTTCTTC. The chain is built from TRBV28 and TRBJ2-1, with no clear D. Trimming took off 7 bases at V and 4 bases at J, with 11 bases between the two ends. Germline V CDR1 and CDR2: MDHEN, SYDVKM. The CDR3 has 13 residues.

This clone was observed a single time. This CDR3 reads CASSRTRDTGELFF. The CDR3 DNA follows: TGCGCCAGCAGCAGGACTAGAGACACCGGGGAGCTGTTTTTT. V is TRBV4-1 and J is TRBJ2-2; 7 bases match TRBD2. Losses at the gene ends were 5 bases for V and 3 bases for J; bases not matched to a gene: 3. Per germline, CDR1 MGHRA and CDR2 YSYEKL. CDR3 length: 14 residues.

The chain joins TRBV15 to TRBJ1-4; tentative D call: TRBD1 (6 bases). The germline CDR1 and CDR2 sequences are LNHNV and YYDKDF (reference sequence). V lost 7 bases and J lost 4, with 19 bases in between. The CDR3 consists of 16 residues. This chain's CDR3 is CATNYPGALGNEKLFF. The DNA of the CDR3 is TGTGCCACCAACTATCCGGGGGCGCTAGGTAATGAAAAACTGTTTTTT.

The chain joins TRBV7-3 to TRBJ2-7; 8 bases map to TRBD1. This CDR3 spans 15 amino acids. V trimming: 5 bases; J trimming: 2 bases; junction bases outside the gene matches: 8. Germline-derived CDR1 and CDR2 are SGHTA and FQGTGA. CDR3 in DNA: TGTGCCAGCAGCCCTGGCACAGGGGGACCCTACGAGCAGTACTTC. Its protein is CASSPGTGGPYEQYF.

The gene calls are TRBV6-6 and TRBJ2-7; D remains unclear. The V end lost 2 bases, the J end lost 2 bases, and 7 bases lay between the germline ends. CDR1 and CDR2 (germline): MNHNY, SVGAGI (reference sequence). The CDR3 contains 13 residues. CDR3 region: CASSYAGPYEQYF. The CDR3 region has the DNA TGTGCCAGCAGTTACGCCGGCCCCTACGAGCAGTACTTC.

The V and J genes are TRBV19 and TRBJ2-5, with 7 bases fitting TRBD2. The germline V gene encodes CDR1 LNHDA and CDR2 SQIVND (reference sequence). The length of the CDR3 is 15 residues. After removal of 4 bases from V and 0 bases from J, the junction contained 5 bases not matched to a gene. As DNA, the CDR3 is TGTGCCAGTAGTACCTCGGGGGGTAACCAAGAGACCCAGTACTTC. This gives the protein CASSTSGGNQETQYF.

The chain joins TRBV7-9 to TRBJ1-4, with 9 bases fitting TRBD1. V lost 6 bases and J lost 8; bases outside the gene matches: 7. Germline lookup yields CDR1 SEHNR and CDR2 FQNEAQ (reference sequence). The CDR3 runs 14 residues. The CDR3 nucleotides read TGTGCCAGCAGTTTTGACAGGGGGGGAGAAAAACTGTTTTTT. Protein: CASSFDRGGEKLFF.

This sequence joins TRBV5-5 and TRBJ1-6, with TRBD1 as a possible D gene (6 bases). The ends were cut back, 8 bases at V and 5 bases at J, with 11 bases in the middle. From germline, CDR1 is SGHKS and CDR2 YYEKEE (reference sequence). The CDR3 spans 13 residues. The CDR3 DNA is TGTGCCAGTAACAGGGCCGATAATTCACCCCTCCACTTT. Protein: CASNRADNSPLHF.

Only one count was recorded for this clone. The chain carries TRBV7-8 and TRBJ1-6, with a possible D match to TRBD1 (6 bases). Trimming took off 4 bases at V and 6 bases at J, with 13 bases between the two ends. CDR1 is SGHVS, CDR2 FQNEAQ, per germline. The CDR3 contains 15 residues. Written as DNA, the CDR3 is TGTGCCAGCAGCTCCGTCCGGGGGGCTAATTCACCCCTCCACTTT. This sequence encodes CASSSVRGANSPLHF.

This sequence joins TRBV5-4 and TRBJ1-3; 7 bases agree with TRBD1. Germline CDR1 SGHNT, CDR2 YYREEE (reference sequence). The V gene end was trimmed by 5 bases and the J gene end by 4 bases; junction bases not matched to a gene: 3. This CDR3 has 13 residues. The DNA for the CDR3 is TGTGCCAGCAGAAGGGGGCTCGGAAACACCATATATTTT. Amino acid sequence: CASRRGLGNTIYF.

Only one count was recorded for this clone. V usage is TRBV25-1 and J usage is TRBJ1-3; D is perhaps TRBD1 (6 bases). V was trimmed by 4 bases and J by 4 bases, leaving 17 bases between them. Germline values: CDR1 MGHDK, CDR2 SYGVNS. This CDR3 contains 16 residues. CDR3 nucleotides: TGTGCCAGCAGTGCAACCTCATGGGGGGCCGGAAACACCATATATTTT. Translated: CASSATSWGAGNTIYF. Variable domain in full (rest from reference TRBV25-1 and TRBJ1-3): EADIYQTPRYLVIGTGKKITLECSQTMGHDKMYWYQQDPGMELHLIHYSYGVNSTEKGDLSSESTVSRIRTEHFPLTLESARPSHTSQYLCASSATSWGAGNTIYFGEGSWLTVV.

The chain recombines TRBV5-1 with TRBJ2-7; no clear D. Trimming took 2 bases from V and 7 from J, leaving 16 bases between them. The germline gives CDR1 SGHRS, CDR2 YFSETQ. The CDR3 covers 14 residues. In DNA form, the CDR3 reads TGCGCCAGCAGCTTCGGTAGTAGTCTCGGGGAGCAGTACGTC. Its protein is CASSFGSSLGEQYV.

The V call is TRBV2, the J call TRBJ1-4; 10 bases align to TRBD1. The CDR3 is 15 residues long. The trim removed 7 bases at V and 6 bases at J, leaving 8 bases unmatched. Germline CDR1 is SNHLY and CDR2 is FYNNEI. CDR3 nucleotide sequence: TGTGCCAGCACTAAGACCGGGACAGGGGATGAAAAACTGTTTTTT. Encoded protein: CASTKTGTGDEKLFF.

V gene TRBV2 combines with J gene TRBJ2-1; D remains ambiguous. This CDR3 has 14 amino acids. V was trimmed by 4 bases and J by 0 bases, leaving 7 bases between them. CDR1 is SNHLY, CDR2 FYNNEI, per germline. CDR3: CASSARSSYNEQFF. CDR3 in DNA: TGTGCCAGCAGTGCTCGGAGCTCCTACAATGAGCAGTTCTTC.

This chain connects TRBV24-1 to TRBJ2-3, with D possibly matching TRBD2 (5 bases). V was pared by 0 bases and J by 7 bases, with 10 bases between. The CDR3 has 14 residues. In germline, CDR1 is KGHDR, CDR2 SFDVKD. CDR3 in DNA: TGTGCCACCAGTGATTTGCGGGAAGCCTATACGCAGTATTTT. This encodes CATSDLREAYTQYF.

This chain connects TRBV12-3 or TRBV12-4 to TRBJ1-6; D gene uncertain. This CDR3 is built from 13 residues. Trimming pared 0 bases from V and 9 bases from J, leaving 6 bases between. CDR3 nucleotides: TGTGCCAGCAGTTTAGCGCCGAGTTCACCCCTCCACTTT. Translated, it gives CASSLAPSSPLHF.

V usage is TRBV5-1 and J usage is TRBJ2-3, with TRBD1 matching 7 bases. V lost 4 bases to trimming and J lost 1 base; unmatched junction nucleotides: 12. Germline loops: CDR1 SGHRS, CDR2 YFSETQ. This CDR3 comprises 17 residues. CDR3 nucleotide sequence: TGCGCCAGCAGCCGACAGAGACTGGGACAGCGCACAGATACGCAGTATTTT. Its translation is CASSRQRLGQRTDTQYF. Complete variable domain (other parts from reference TRBV5-1 and TRBJ2-3): KAGVTQTPRYLIKTRGQQVTLSCSPISGHRSVSWYQQTPGQGLQFLFEYFSETQRNKGNFPGRFSGRQFSNSRSEMNVSTLELGDSALYLCASSRQRLGQRTDTQYFGPGTRLTVL.

This clone turned up a few times. This chain links TRBV3-1 (or the pseudogene TRBV3-2) with TRBJ2-7; D possibly corresponds to TRBD1 (6 bases). The V end was cut by 4 bases, the J end by 3 bases, with 19 bases between. CDR3 length equals 16 residues. From germline, CDR1 is LGHDT and CDR2 YNNKEL (reference sequence). The CDR3 loop reads CASSPKQGVGYYEQYF. CDR3 coding DNA: TGTGCCAGCAGCCCAAAACAGGGAGTGGGCTACTACGAGCAGTACTTC.

Only one count was recorded for this clone. The chain carries TRBV9 and TRBJ1-1; D gene unclear. V lost 4 bases, J lost 8 bases, and 15 bases lay in between. The germline V gene has CDR1 SGDLS and CDR2 YYNGEE. There are 13 residues in the CDR3. Here the CDR3 DNA reads TGTGCCAGCAGCCCCGAGAACCGCCGGGAAGCTTTCTTT. Translation gives CASSPENRREAFF.